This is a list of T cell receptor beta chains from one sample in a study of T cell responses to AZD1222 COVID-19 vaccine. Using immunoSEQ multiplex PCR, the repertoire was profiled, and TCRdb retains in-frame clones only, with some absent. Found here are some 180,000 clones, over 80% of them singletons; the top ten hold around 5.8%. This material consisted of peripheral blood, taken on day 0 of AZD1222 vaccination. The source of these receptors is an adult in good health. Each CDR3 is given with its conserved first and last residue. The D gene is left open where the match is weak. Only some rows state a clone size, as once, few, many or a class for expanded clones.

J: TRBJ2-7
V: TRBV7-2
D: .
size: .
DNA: TGTGCCAGCAGTCAAGGGGCAGATAGACTCTTATCCTACGAGCAGTACTTC
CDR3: CASSQGADRLLSYEQYF

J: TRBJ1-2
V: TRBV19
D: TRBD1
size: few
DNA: TGTGCCAGTAGGAGGGGGACAGACTATGGCTACACCTTC
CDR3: CASRRGTDYGYTF

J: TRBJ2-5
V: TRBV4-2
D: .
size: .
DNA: TGTGCCAGCAGCCAAGTTGGCGGGCCTCAAGAGACCCAGTACTTC
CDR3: CASSQVGGPQETQYF

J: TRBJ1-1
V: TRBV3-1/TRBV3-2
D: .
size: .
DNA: TGTGCCAGCAGCCCGTCCGAGATGATTGAAGCTTTCTTT
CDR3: CASSPSEMIEAFF

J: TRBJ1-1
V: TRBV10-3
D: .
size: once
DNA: TGTGCCATCAGTGAGTCGGGGAGGCCTGAAGCTTTCTTT
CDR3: CAISESGRPEAFF

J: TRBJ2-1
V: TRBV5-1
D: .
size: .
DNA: TGCGCCAGCAGCTTGGCCACAGGGACCTACAATGAGCAGTTCTTC
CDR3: CASSLATGTYNEQFF

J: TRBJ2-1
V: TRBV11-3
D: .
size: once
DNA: TGTGCCAGCAGCTTAGATGAGGGACGAGAGCAGTTCTTC
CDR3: CASSLDEGREQFF

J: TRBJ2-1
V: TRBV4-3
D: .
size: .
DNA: TGCGCCAGCAGCCAAGATGGCGGCGTGAGCTACAATGAGCAGTTCTTC
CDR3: CASSQDGGVSYNEQFF

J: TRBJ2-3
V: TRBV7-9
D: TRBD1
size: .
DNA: TGTGCCAGCAGCTTAGGGACAGGGCAAATATGGTATTTT
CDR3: CASSLGTGQIWYF

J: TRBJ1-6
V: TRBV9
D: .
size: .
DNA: TGTGCCAGCAGCGTAGGATTAGGTACTCCCCTCCACTTT
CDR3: CASSVGLGTPLHF

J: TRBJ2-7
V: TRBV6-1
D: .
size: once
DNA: TGTGCCAGCAGTGATTGGGGGGTACGCTACGAGCAGTACTTC
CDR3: CASSDWGVRYEQYF

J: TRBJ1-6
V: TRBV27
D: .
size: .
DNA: TGTGCCAGCACCGCCTCGCCCCTTGGGAATTCACCCCTCCACTTT
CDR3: CASTASPLGNSPLHF

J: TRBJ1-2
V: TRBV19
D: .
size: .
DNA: TGTGCCAGTAGTGGGGACTATGGCTACACCTTC
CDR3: CASSGDYGYTF

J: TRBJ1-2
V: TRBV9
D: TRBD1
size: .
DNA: TGTGCCAGCAGCGTAGTAGCGACAGGGGAATATGGCTACACCTTC
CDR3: CASSVVATGEYGYTF

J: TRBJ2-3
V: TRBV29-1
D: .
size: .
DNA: TGCAGCGTTGAAGACACAGTGCTCGCAGATACGCAGTATTTT
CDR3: CSVEDTVLADTQYF

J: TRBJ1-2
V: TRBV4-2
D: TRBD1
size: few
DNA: TGTGCCAGCAGCCAAGATCGGACAGGGGTCGGCTACACCTTC
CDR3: CASSQDRTGVGYTF

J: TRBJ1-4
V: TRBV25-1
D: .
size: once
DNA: TGTGCCAGCAGTGGACAGGCCGTCGGTGAAAAACTGTTTTTT
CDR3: CASSGQAVGEKLFF

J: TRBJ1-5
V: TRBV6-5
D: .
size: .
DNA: TGTGCCAGCAGTTCGTCACCGAGTCAGCCCCAGCATTTT
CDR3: CASSSSPSQPQHF

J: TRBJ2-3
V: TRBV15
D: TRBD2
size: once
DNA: TGTGCCACCAGCAGAGCGAGCGGGAGAGGCACAGATACGCAGTATTTT
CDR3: CATSRASGRGTDTQYF

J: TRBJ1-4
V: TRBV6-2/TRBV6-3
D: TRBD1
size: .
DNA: TGTGCCAGCAGCCGTCCTACAGGGGGCTTTGAAAAACTGTTTTTT
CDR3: CASSRPTGGFEKLFF

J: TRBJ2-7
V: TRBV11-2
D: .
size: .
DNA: TGTGCCAGCAGCTTAGGGTCGGCCTTCTCCTACGAGCAGTACTTC
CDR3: CASSLGSAFSYEQYF

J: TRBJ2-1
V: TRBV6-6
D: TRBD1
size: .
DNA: TGTGCCATCAACCCAGGGGACAGGGAGTTGGGTGAGCAGTTCTTC
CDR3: CAINPGDRELGEQFF

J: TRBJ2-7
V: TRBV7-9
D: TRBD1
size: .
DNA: TGTGCCAGCAGCACCGGGACAGGGTATGCCGAGCAGTACTTC
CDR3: CASSTGTGYAEQYF

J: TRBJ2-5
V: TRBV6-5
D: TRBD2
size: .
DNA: TGTGCCAGCAGTTTTAATCCGGGAGGCCAAGAGACCCAGTACTTC
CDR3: CASSFNPGGQETQYF

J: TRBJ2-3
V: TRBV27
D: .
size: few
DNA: TGTGCCAGCAGTTTATTTCTGGGTGGGACGGACACAGATACGCAGTATTTT
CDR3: CASSLFLGGTDTDTQYF

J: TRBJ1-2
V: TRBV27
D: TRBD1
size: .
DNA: TGTGCCAGCAGTTTAACCCCGGGACAGGAATATGGCTACACCTTC
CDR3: CASSLTPGQEYGYTF

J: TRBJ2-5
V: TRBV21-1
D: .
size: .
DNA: TGTGCCAGGCAAACGGGACAGGGGCACGAGACCCAGTACTTC
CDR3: CARQTGQGHETQYF

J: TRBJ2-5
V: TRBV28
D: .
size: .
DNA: TGTGCCAGCAGTTCCCCAGGACTTGCCCAAGAGACCCAGTACTTC
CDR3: CASSSPGLAQETQYF

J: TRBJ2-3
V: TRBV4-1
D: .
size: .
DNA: TGCGCCAGCAGCCAAGATCTAAGCCTCACAGATACGCAGTATTTT
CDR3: CASSQDLSLTDTQYF

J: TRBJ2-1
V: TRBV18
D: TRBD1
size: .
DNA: TGTGCCAGCTCACTGACAGGGGGTAATGAGCAGTTCTTC
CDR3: CASSLTGGNEQFF

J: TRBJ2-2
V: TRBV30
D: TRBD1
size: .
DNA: TGTGCCTGGAGAGTAGCGACAGGGGGTCCGAGGACCGGGGAGCTGTTTTTT
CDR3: CAWRVATGGPRTGELFF

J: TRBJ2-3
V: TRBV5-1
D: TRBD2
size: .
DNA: TGCGCCAGCAGCTTGGAGCGGGGGGGCGCAGATACGCAGTATTTT
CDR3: CASSLERGGADTQYF

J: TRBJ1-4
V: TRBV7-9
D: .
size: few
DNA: TGTGCCAGCAGCTGGAAGGGCGGGGAAAAACTGTTTTTT
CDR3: CASSWKGGEKLFF

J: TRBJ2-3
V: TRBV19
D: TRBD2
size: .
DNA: TGTGCCAGTAGTATCCCCCGACTAGCGGGGTTCACAGATACGCAGTATTTT
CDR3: CASSIPRLAGFTDTQYF

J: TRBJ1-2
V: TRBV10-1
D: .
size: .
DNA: TGCGCCAGCAGTTCCAGGGCCGAAGGGGGCTACACCTTC
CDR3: CASSSRAEGGYTF

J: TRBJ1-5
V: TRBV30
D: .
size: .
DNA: TGTGCCTGGAGTAACGGAGACAATCAGCCCCAGCATTTT
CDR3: CAWSNGDNQPQHF

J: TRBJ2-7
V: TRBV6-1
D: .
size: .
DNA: TGTGCCAGCAGTGAATATAACGGAGAGCAGTACTTC
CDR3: CASSEYNGEQYF

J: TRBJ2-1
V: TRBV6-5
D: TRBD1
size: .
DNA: TGTGCCAGCAGTTCCGGACAGGGGGTCTCTTACAATGAGCAGTTCTTC
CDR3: CASSSGQGVSYNEQFF

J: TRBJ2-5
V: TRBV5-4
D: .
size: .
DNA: TGTGCCAGCAGCAAGGTTGGGGTCGAGGAGACCCAGTACTTC
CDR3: CASSKVGVEETQYF

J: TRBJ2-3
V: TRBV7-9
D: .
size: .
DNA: TGTGCCAGCAGCTTCCGGGACACCATGAGTATGCAGTATTTT
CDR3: CASSFRDTMSMQYF

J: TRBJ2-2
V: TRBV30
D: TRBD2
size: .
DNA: TGTGCCCGGGGCGGACTAGCGCATAACACCGGGGAGCTGTTTTTT
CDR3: CARGGLAHNTGELFF

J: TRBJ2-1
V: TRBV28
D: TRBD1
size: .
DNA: TGTGCCAGCAGTCTTCCGGGACAGGGAGCCGATGAGCAGTTCTTC
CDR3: CASSLPGQGADEQFF

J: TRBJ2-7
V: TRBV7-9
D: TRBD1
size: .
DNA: TGTGCCAGCAGCTTCCGGGACAGGGTCGACGAGCAGTACTTC
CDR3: CASSFRDRVDEQYF

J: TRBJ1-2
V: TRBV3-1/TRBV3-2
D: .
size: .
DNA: TGTGCCAGCAGCCAACGCCTGACTGGGGTCTATGGCTACACCTTC
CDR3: CASSQRLTGVYGYTF

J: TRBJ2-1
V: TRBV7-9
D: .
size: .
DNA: TGTGCCAGCAGCTTACGGGAGTCTGGGTGGGACGATGAGCAGTTCTTC
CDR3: CASSLRESGWDDEQFF

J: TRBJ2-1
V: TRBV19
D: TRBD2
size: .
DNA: TGTGCCAGTAGCCTCCGAGAACTACTAGCGGGAGGGTCCCATGAGCAGTTCTTC
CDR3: CASSLRELLAGGSHEQFF

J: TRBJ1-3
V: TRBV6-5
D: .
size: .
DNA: TGTGCCAGCTACTCGGCTGGAAACACCATATATTTT
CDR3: CASYSAGNTIYF

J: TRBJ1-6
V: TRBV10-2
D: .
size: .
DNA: TGCGCCAGCAGGGGGGTAGACCTTAATTCACCCCTCCACTTT
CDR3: CASRGVDLNSPLHF

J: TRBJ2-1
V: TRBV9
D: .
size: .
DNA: TGTGCCAGCAGCTCTGGGGGCTCCTACAATGAGCAGTTCTTC
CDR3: CASSSGGSYNEQFF

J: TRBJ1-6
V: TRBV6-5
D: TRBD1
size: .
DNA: TGTGCCAGCAGTTACTCGGGACAGACTAATTCACCCCTCCACTTT
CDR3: CASSYSGQTNSPLHF

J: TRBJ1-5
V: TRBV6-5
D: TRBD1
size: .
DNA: TGTGCCAGCGCCCAGGGGGGGAGCAATCAGCCCCAGCATTTT
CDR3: CASAQGGSNQPQHF

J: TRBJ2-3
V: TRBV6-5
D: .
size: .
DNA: TGTGCCAGCAGTTATTGGAGCGCACGCACAGATACGCAGTATTTT
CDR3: CASSYWSARTDTQYF

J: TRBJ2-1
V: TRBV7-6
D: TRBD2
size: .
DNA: TGTGCCAGCAGCTTAGGGCGGGGGGGCCTGATGGCTACCTACAATGAGCAGTTCTTC
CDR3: CASSLGRGGLMATYNEQFF

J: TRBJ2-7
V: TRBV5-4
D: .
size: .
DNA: TGTGCCAGCAGCCCCTCCGGCGGCTCCTACGAGCAGTACTTC
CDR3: CASSPSGGSYEQYF